This TCR beta chain originates from a study of blood T cell repertoires in COVID-19. Study details: Samples taken during acute and convalescent COVID-19 were collected in the United States, Italy and Spain.

Sequencing used immunoSEQ multiplex PCR; TCRdb keeps in-frame clones, though not all of them. The profile covers 430,000 or so clones, with roughly 88% appearing a single time and around 1.9% taken by the ten largest. CDR3 length equals 12 residues. Trimming removed 6 bases at V and 7 bases at J, with 12 bases between. This chain joins TRBV12-3 or TRBV12-4 and TRBJ1-2; TRBD1 might be the D (6 bases). The sample taken for sequencing was PBMCs or T cells enriched from blood (not recorded which). This receptor was obtained from a woman aged 40 to 50 who had recovered from COVID-19. CDR3 DNA sequence: TGTGCCAGCAGCGACGGGGACACTGGCTACACCTTC. Translation gives CASSDGDTGYTF.